This T cell receptor beta chain emerged from a study of blood T cell repertoires in COVID-19. V trimming: 4 bases; J trimming: 9 bases; junction bases outside the gene matches: 6. The germline V gene has CDR1 MRHNA and CDR2 SNTAGT. The CDR3 sequence is 14 residues long. Data came from immunoSEQ multiplex PCR; TCRdb stores just in-frame clones and leaves some out. Here the sample spans approximately 170,000 clones, 82% being singletons. The chain combines TRBV6-4 with TRBJ1-6, with 7 positions matching TRBD1. The sequence was obtained from a woman older than 75 with active or convalescent COVID-19. The sample comprised peripheral blood. The CDR3 DNA reads TGTGCCAGCAGTGCCGGGACAGCAGGTTCACCCCTCCACTTT. Encoded protein: CASSAGTAGSPLHF.